A selection of T cell receptor beta chains follows, all from one sample in a study of cytomegalovirus exposure and HLA in healthy donors. Assay used: immunoSEQ multiplex PCR; TCRdb lists only in-frame clones, some missing. Seen here are some 93,000 clones, about 66% observed once, and the top ten hold 5.5% to 6.5%. The sequencing input was PBMCs. The receptors come from a boy aged 10-17 years in good health and CMV-seropositive. CDR3s leave out the opening cysteine and the closing phenylalanine or tryptophan. Fields, in order: V gene, CDR3 protein.

V gene: TRBV28; CDR3 protein: ASRLTGNVEKLF
V gene: TRBV19; CDR3 protein: ASSILTGGRETQY
V gene: TRBV5-4; CDR3 protein: ASSQSSGNYEQY
V gene: TRBV5-1; CDR3 protein: ASRGGTNTGELF
V gene: TRBV7-2; CDR3 protein: ASSLTQGAWTGELF
V gene: TRBV2; CDR3 protein: ASTSVGGNEQF
V gene: TRBV13; CDR3 protein: ASSFFGTGREYGYT
V gene: TRBV5-1; CDR3 protein: ASSLSRERNTEAF
V gene: TRBV6-5; CDR3 protein: ASSYNTGGSGGYT
V gene: TRBV27; CDR3 protein: ASRRQGAEKLF
V gene: TRBV19; CDR3 protein: ASSPTGSFYEQY
V gene: TRBV2; CDR3 protein: ASSESLGLSEAF
V gene: TRBV6-5; CDR3 protein: ATRGGRAPREQF
V gene: TRBV18; CDR3 protein: ASSPSGETNQPQH
V gene: TRBV7-7; CDR3 protein: ASSSHSPGLAGYVSTGELF
V gene: TRBV10-3; CDR3 protein: AIKAGTSDTQY
V gene: TRBV6-5; CDR3 protein: ASRAPGNNEKLF
V gene: TRBV15; CDR3 protein: ATERGGLASTGELF
V gene: TRBV29-1; CDR3 protein: SGLGGEGYEQY
V gene: TRBV5-4; CDR3 protein: ASSRDIDSYNEQF
V gene: TRBV19; CDR3 protein: ASSTATVYRYT
V gene: TRBV4-3; CDR3 protein: ASSQDRGSEAF
V gene: TRBV9; CDR3 protein: ASSADRNYGYT
V gene: TRBV6-1; CDR3 protein: ASSEGGQLYEQY
V gene: TRBV29-1; CDR3 protein: SVPRGGLRTDTQY